These 15 T cell receptor beta chains were all obtained from the same sample, sequenced in a study of cytomegalovirus exposure and HLA in healthy donors. PCR involved 60 Vbeta and 13 Jbeta primers. The data were produced by immunoSEQ multiplex PCR, yet TCRdb's version contains in-frame clones alone and is incomplete. The profile shows 30,000 to 40,000 clones, 90% of them singletons. Source material: PBMCs. These receptors all stem from a woman between 18 and 29 years old in good health and CMV-seronegative.

The V and J genes are TRBV9 and TRBJ2-5; 10 bases match TRBD2. CDR1 is SGDLS, CDR2 YYNGEE, per germline. Trimming took 3 bases from V and 8 from J; bases not matched to a gene: 10. CDR3 length: 15 residues. The CDR3 region is CASSEGPGTSVTQYF. In DNA, the CDR3 is TGTGCCAGCAGCGAGGGTCCCGGGACTAGCGTCACCCAGTACTTC.

The chain has TRBV27 and TRBJ2-7, with 11 bases aligning to TRBD1. Germline CDR1 reads MNHEY; CDR2 reads SMNVEV (reference sequence). CDR3 length: 14 residues. V lost 5 bases to trimming and J lost 4 bases; unmatched junction nucleotides: 4. The CDR3 region is CASSAGQGVYEQYF. In DNA form, the CDR3 reads TGTGCCAGCAGTGCGGGACAGGGGGTTTACGAGCAGTACTTC.

The chain recombines TRBV7-3 with TRBJ2-1; 9 bases agree with TRBD1. The CDR3 sequence is 13 residues long. CDR1 SGHTA and CDR2 FQGTGA come from the germline V gene. V trimming: 4 bases; J trimming: 6 bases; junction bases outside the gene matches: 1. CDR3 sequence (DNA): TGTGCCAGCAGCTCACAGGGGGCCAATGAGCAGTTCTTC. This sequence encodes CASSSQGANEQFF.

The V gene is TRBV5-8, the J gene TRBJ2-1, with 16 positions matching TRBD2. CDR3 size: 17 residues. CDR1 and CDR2 from the germline V gene are SGHTS and YDEGEE. V lost 4 bases, J lost 8 bases, and 9 bases stayed unmatched. The CDR3 loop reads CASSTGTSGRAGHEQFF. The DNA of the CDR3 is TGTGCCAGCAGCACCGGGACTAGCGGGAGGGCCGGGCATGAGCAGTTCTTC.

This clone was observed a single time. The chain uses TRBV15 and TRBJ2-7, with 9 bases identical to TRBD1. The CDR3 is made up of 13 amino acids. Germline V gene data show CDR1 as LNHNV and CDR2 as YYDKDF (reference sequence). Losses at the gene ends were 8 bases for V and 2 bases for J; bases not matched to a gene: 4. Here the CDR3 DNA reads TGTGCCACCGCCCGGGACAGGGCCTACGAGCAGTACTTC. Translating it yields CATARDRAYEQYF.

This clone was seen a single time. The junction departs from germline at one end; a sequencing error may be responsible. The chain uses TRBV27 and TRBJ2-7; 11 bases are shared with TRBD2. Germline CDR1 and CDR2: MNHEY and SMNVEV (reference sequence). CDR3 length: 15 residues. The CDR3 here is CTSSPIAGGVYEQYF. DNA for the CDR3: TGTACCAGCAGTCCTATAGCGGGAGGGGTCTACGAGCAGTACTTC.

The V and J genes are TRBV6-5 and TRBJ2-7; 8 bases line up with TRBD1. The germline CDR1 and CDR2 sequences are MNHEY and SVGAGI. The CDR3 sequence is 15 residues long. Germline trimming cut 0 bases from V and 2 bases from J; bases unmatched to any gene: 3. CDR3 residues: CASSYSTGAAYEQYF. CDR3 nucleotides: TGTGCCAGCAGTTACTCGACAGGGGCCGCCTACGAGCAGTACTTC.

The chain couples TRBV7-6 to TRBJ2-3; D may be TRBD1 (5 bases). With 4 bases removed from V and 1 base from J, the gap between germline ends came to 9 bases. CDR1 and CDR2 from the germline V gene are SGHVS and FNYEAQ. The CDR3 sequence is 14 residues long. The DNA for the CDR3 is TGTGCCAGCAGCTCACCACAGGGCACAGATACGCAGTATTTT. This sequence encodes CASSSPQGTDTQYF.

This chain uses TRBV4-1 with TRBJ1-4, with 8 bases identical to TRBD1. The CDR3 runs 17 residues. CDR1 is MGHRA, CDR2 YSYEKL, per germline. Trimming cost V 1 base and J 7 bases; bases outside gene matches: 11. CDR3 protein: CASSQVWVQDRGEKLFF. The CDR3 DNA reads as TGCGCCAGCAGCCAAGTTTGGGTCCAAGACAGGGGTGAAAAACTGTTTTTT.

As to this clone: At one end the junction does not follow the germline gene, possibly because of a read error. The chain employs TRBV7-9 and TRBJ2-1; 11 positions match TRBD2. This CDR3 spans 16 amino acids. Germline V gene data show CDR1 as SEHNR and CDR2 as FQNEAQ (reference sequence). CDR3: CSSSLRLAGGKDEQFF. The CDR3 DNA is TGTTCCAGCAGCTTACGGCTAGCGGGAGGTAAAGATGAGCAGTTCTTC.

This chain uses TRBV27 with TRBJ2-4, with D possibly TRBD2 on 6 matching bases. The CDR3 covers 16 residues. Trimming stripped 2 bases from V and 5 bases from J, with 16 bases between. CDR1 MNHEY and CDR2 SMNVEV come from the germline V gene (reference sequence). The CDR3 protein is CASSLTQRVGENIQYF. DNA for the CDR3: TGTGCCAGCAGTTTAACCCAGCGGGTGGGGGAAAACATTCAGTACTTC.

The rearrangement links TRBV4-1 to TRBJ2-7; a weak D match, TRBD2 (5 bases). This CDR3 spans 17 amino acids. Trimming left V 0 bases short and J 3 bases short, with 18 bases between. Germline V gene lookup returns CDR1 MGHRA and CDR2 YSYEKL. CDR3: CASSQDGRRGSHYEQYF. CDR3 nucleotide sequence: TGCGCCAGCAGCCAAGATGGTAGGAGAGGGTCTCACTACGAGCAGTACTTC.

CDR3: CASSERGQGLYTGELFF. CDR3 coding DNA: TGCGCCAGCAGTGAGAGGGGACAGGGCTTGTACACCGGGGAGCTGTTTTTT. The chain combines TRBV10-1 with TRBJ2-2; 9 nucleotides match TRBD1. Trimming at V came to 2 bases and at J to 3 bases, leaving 7 bases not matched to a gene. Germline CDR1 reads WNHNN; CDR2 reads SYGVQD (reference sequence). This CDR3 comprises 17 residues.

The V gene is TRBV4-3, the J gene TRBJ2-3; 7 bases map to TRBD2. The V and J ends lost 0 bases and 3 bases, in that order; junction bases with no gene match: 9. CDR3 length equals 17 residues. Germline V gene data show CDR1 as LGHNA and CDR2 as YSLEER. DNA for the CDR3: TGCGCCAGCAGCCAAGATTTCGGCGGGAGTGGGACAGATACGCAGTATTTT. Translating it yields CASSQDFGGSGTDTQYF.

The chain has TRBV14 and TRBJ1-1; a possible D gene is TRBD1 (5 bases). Germline CDR1 is SGHDN and CDR2 is FVKESK. This CDR3 spans 15 amino acids. With 5 bases removed from V and 1 base from J, the gap between germline ends came to 14 bases. CDR3 amino acids: CASSLKAGKNTEAFF. CDR3 DNA: TGTGCCAGCAGCTTAAAGGCAGGGAAGAACACTGAAGCTTTCTTT.